These 10 T cell receptor beta chains were all obtained from the same sample, sequenced in a study of glioma-infiltrating T cells after dendritic cell vaccination. Noted time point: after dendritic cell vaccination, including at tumor progression/relapse. Sequencing used immunoSEQ multiplex PCR; TCRdb keeps in-frame clones, though not all of them. The sample has about 100,000 clones; less than 90% are singletons. Source: blood, taken after dendritic cell vaccination. These receptors were taken from a human donor with glioblastoma.

This rearrangement joins TRBV18 to TRBJ1-2, with TRBD1 as a possible D gene (6 bases). Germline V gene sequence: CDR1 KGHSH, CDR2 LQKENI. The CDR3 contains 15 residues. With 3 bases removed from V and 1 base from J, the gap between germline ends came to 12 bases. The CDR3 DNA sequence: TGTGCCAGCTCACCCATTGACAGGAGTAACTATGGCTACACCTTC. It specifies CASSPIDRSNYGYTF.

V usage is TRBV19 and J usage is TRBJ2-5; D gene unclear. Trimming took off 8 bases at V and 5 bases at J, with 9 bases between the two ends. The CDR3 contains 11 residues. Germline V gives CDR1 LNHDA, CDR2 SQIVND (reference sequence). CDR3 protein: CASRLGETQYF. In DNA, the CDR3 is TGTGCCAGTCGGCTCGGGGAGACCCAGTACTTC.

This clone was observed a single time. The chain recombines TRBV5-1 with TRBJ2-3; D possibly corresponds to TRBD1 (5 bases). CDR1 and CDR2 (germline): SGHRS, YFSETQ. V was cut by 0 bases and J by 4 bases, with 9 bases left in between. This CDR3 is 14 amino acids long. This CDR3 reads CASSLGGPADTQYF. For the CDR3, the DNA is TGCGCCAGCAGCTTGGGGGGCCCGGCAGATACGCAGTATTTT.

The rearrangement links TRBV9 to TRBJ2-1; tentatively, D is TRBD2 (5 bases). V lost 0 bases, J lost 7 bases, and 8 bases lay in between. The germline CDR1 and CDR2 sequences are SGDLS and YYNGEE. CDR3 length: 13 amino acids. This CDR3 is CASSVAGRNEQFF. The CDR3 DNA follows: TGTGCCAGCAGCGTAGCGGGGAGAAATGAGCAGTTCTTC.

The rearrangement links TRBV19 to TRBJ1-1; a possible D gene is TRBD1 (5 bases). Trimming left V 6 bases short and J 5 bases short, with 16 bases between. CDR1 and CDR2 from the germline V gene are LNHDA and SQIVND (reference sequence). The CDR3 runs to 14 residues. In nucleotides, the CDR3 is TGTGCCAGTAGATCTCAGGGAAGGGGTACTGAAGCTTTCTTT. It is translated as CASRSQGRGTEAFF.

The chain has TRBV9 and TRBJ1-6, with D tentatively TRBD1 (6 bases). The CDR3 spans 17 residues. In germline, CDR1 is SGDLS, CDR2 YYNGEE. The ends were cut back, 7 bases at V and 2 bases at J, with 19 bases in the middle. The CDR3 spells CASYVVAGVTYNSPLHF. DNA for the CDR3: TGTGCCAGCTACGTTGTGGCAGGGGTAACCTATAATTCACCCCTCCACTTT.

V gene TRBV7-2 combines with J gene TRBJ1-1; TRBD1 matches 9 bases. This CDR3 is built from 14 residues. CDR1 is SGHTA, CDR2 FQGNSA, per germline. V shed 1 base, J shed 4 bases, and the junction held 1 base outside the gene matches. The CDR3 coding sequence is TGTGCCAGCAGCTTAGACAGGGGGCTCACTGAAGCTTTCTTT. This encodes CASSLDRGLTEAFF.

The chain is built from TRBV29-1 and TRBJ1-4, with D possibly matching TRBD1 (6 bases). Germline V gives CDR1 SQVTM, CDR2 ANQGSEA. The CDR3 is 13 amino acids. V lost 3 bases and J 5 bases, leaving 10 bases between the germline ends. This chain's CDR3 is CSVETGRNEKLFF. DNA of the CDR3: TGCAGCGTTGAGACAGGTAGAAATGAAAAACTGTTTTTT. The entire variable domain, with the rest obtained from reference TRBV29-1 and TRBJ1-4, is as follows: SAVISQKPSRDICQRGTSLTIQCQVDSQVTMMFWYRQQPGQSLTLIATANQGSEATYESGFVIDKFPISRPNLTFSTLTVSNMSPEDSSIYLCSVETGRNEKLFFGSGTQLSVL.

The chain links TRBV5-1 to TRBJ2-5; a weak D match, TRBD2 (5 bases). The closer fit of TRBJ2-7 to the DNA end suggests the J call may be wrong. CDR3 length: 13 residues. Looked up from germline, CDR1 is SGHRS and CDR2 is YFSETQ. The CDR3 nucleotides read TGCGCCAGCAGCGACACCGACGCGGGCGAGCAGTACTTC. Its translation: CASSDTDAGEQYF.

In DNA form, the CDR3 reads TGCGCCAGCAGCTTGGGGGACAGGGTCCAAGAGACCCAGTACTTC. Translation gives CASSLGDRVQETQYF. The chain uses TRBV5-1 and TRBJ2-5, with 9 nucleotides matching TRBD1. Germline CDR1 reads SGHRS; CDR2 reads YFSETQ. Trimming at V came to 0 bases and at J to 1 base, leaving 1 base not matched to a gene. The CDR3 runs 15 residues. Variable domain in full (rest from reference TRBV5-1 and TRBJ2-5): KAGVTQTPRYLIKTRGQQVTLSCSPISGHRSVSWYQQTPGQGLQFLFEYFSETQRNKGNFPGRFSGRQFSNSRSEMNVSTLELGDSALYLCASSLGDRVQETQYFGPGTRLLVL.